This TCR beta chain was obtained from a study of blood T cell repertoires in COVID-19. The repertoire was sequenced with immunoSEQ multiplex PCR; TCRdb's copy has only in-frame clones and lacks some. This table has roughly 190,000 clones, about 86% appearing once. V lost 8 bases to trimming and J lost 2 bases, with 10 bases between them. The CDR3 runs to 12 residues. Per germline, CDR1 LGHDT and CDR2 YNNKEL (reference sequence). The clonotype originates from a woman aged 55-75 years with COVID-19, enrolled during active disease. The rearrangement uses TRBV3-1 (or the pseudogene TRBV3-2) and TRBJ2-7; D is unresolved. Sequencing was done on a sample of peripheral blood. The CDR3 DNA reads TGTGCCAGCGGCGGTCGAGCCTACGAGCAGTACTTC. It is translated as CASGGRAYEQYF.